Detailed here is one T cell receptor beta chain. Additional DNA sequences in this sample encode the identical CDR3. The ends were cut back, 4 bases at V and 1 base at J, with 10 bases in the middle. The CDR3 is 14 residues long. Germline V gives CDR1 SGHRS, CDR2 YFSETQ. Profiling relied on immunoSEQ multiplex PCR, and the TCRdb table lists in-frame clones only, not all of them. The table records roughly 190,000 clones, about 90% of them present only once. The data stem from a study of control samples from healthy donors and cancer patients. Sequencing input: blood. The sequence derives from a man aged 25 to 40 in good health. This chain joins TRBV5-1 and TRBJ2-3; D possibly corresponds to TRBD1 (6 bases). The CDR3 DNA is TGCGCCAGCAGCCCAAGGACAGGCACAGATACGCAGTATTTT. Residues: CASSPRTGTDTQYF.